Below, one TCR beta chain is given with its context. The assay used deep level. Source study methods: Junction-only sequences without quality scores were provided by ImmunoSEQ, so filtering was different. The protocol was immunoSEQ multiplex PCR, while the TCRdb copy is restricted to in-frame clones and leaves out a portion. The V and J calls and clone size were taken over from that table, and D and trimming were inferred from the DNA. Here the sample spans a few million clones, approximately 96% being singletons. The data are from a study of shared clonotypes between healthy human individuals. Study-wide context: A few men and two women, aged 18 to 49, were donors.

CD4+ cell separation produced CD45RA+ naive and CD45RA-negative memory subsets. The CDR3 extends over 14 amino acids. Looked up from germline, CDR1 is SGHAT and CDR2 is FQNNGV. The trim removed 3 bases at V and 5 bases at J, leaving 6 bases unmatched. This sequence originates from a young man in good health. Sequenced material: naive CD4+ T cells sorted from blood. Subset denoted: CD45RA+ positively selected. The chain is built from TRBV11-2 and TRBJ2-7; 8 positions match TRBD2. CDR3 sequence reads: CASSLGTSFDEQYF. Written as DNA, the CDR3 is TGTGCCAGCAGCTTGGGGACTAGTTTCGACGAGCAGTACTTC.